These 9 T cell receptor beta chains came from one sample sequenced in a study of response to subunit inactivated influenza vaccine. Each CDR3 protein is one row after TCRdb ran MiXCR on the RT-PCR reads. The table shows 650,000 to 800,000 distinct CDR3 sequences, with roughly 13% occurring only once. The input for sequencing was PBMCs from blood, taken roughly 2 weeks before vaccination. The receptor set was obtained from a man aged 45 to 65 who received an inactivated influenza vaccine.

The V call is TRBV11-1, the J call TRBJ2-1; a weak D match, TRBD2 (5 bases). The germline V gene has CDR1 SGHAT and CDR2 FQDESV (reference sequence). V was cut by 3 bases and J by 1 base, with 28 bases left in between. This CDR3 spans 21 amino acids. The CDR3 DNA sequence: TGTGCCAGCAGCTTCCTCGGCCCAGAAGGCGCTAGCCTCACTTCCTACAATGAGCAGTTCTTC. This translates into CASSFLGPEGASLTSYNEQFF. Using reference TRBV11-1 and TRBJ2-1 for the parts outside the CDR3, the full variable domain is EAEVAQSPRYKITEKSQAVAFWCDPISGHATLYWYRQILGQGPELLVQFQDESVVDDSQLPKDRFSAERLKGVDSTLKIQPAELGDSAMYLCASSFLGPEGASLTSYNEQFFGPGTRLTVL.

The chain couples TRBV12-3 or TRBV12-4 to TRBJ2-5, with D hard to call. The CDR3 spans 13 residues. The V gene lost 7 bases and the J gene lost 4 bases, with 13 bases spanning the gap. The chain's CDR3 is CASTTALGETQYF. In nucleotides, the CDR3 is TGTGCCAGCACTACGGCCTTGGGAGAGACCCAGTACTTC.

A note on this clonotype: This may stem from a read error, because a much larger clone lies one nucleotide away. The chain uses TRBV12-3 or TRBV12-4 and TRBJ2-7; 9 bases are shared with TRBD2. The CDR3 is 12 residues long. The CDR3 sequence: CASSTSGYEQDF. The CDR3 DNA sequence: TGTGCCAGCAGTACTAGCGGGTACGAGCAGGACTTC.

The chain recombines TRBV6-2 or TRBV6-3 with TRBJ2-5; 10 bases fit TRBD1. Germline-derived CDR1 and CDR2 are MNHEY and SVGEGT. The CDR3 is 16 residues long. The junction had 9 bases not matched to a gene; V was cut back by 3 bases and J by 5 bases. CDR3 protein: CASSYPTGGLSETQYF. The CDR3 region has the DNA TGTGCCAGCAGTTATCCGACAGGGGGCCTGTCGGAGACCCAGTACTTC.

In its sample, this clonotype was seen a few times. V and J are TRBV5-1 and TRBJ2-7, with D perhaps matching TRBD1 (7 bases). The CDR3 has 17 residues. Germline assignment: CDR1 SGHRS and CDR2 YFSETQ. Trimming took off 5 bases at V and 1 base at J, with 22 bases between the two ends. The CDR3 spells CASRYLAGGTASYEQYF. Here the CDR3 DNA reads TGCGCCAGCAGATATTTGGCCGGAGGGACAGCATCCTACGAGCAGTACTTC.

This clonotype was seen at least ten times. This chain links TRBV29-1 with TRBJ2-3; perhaps TRBD2 as D (5 bases). The CDR3 covers 14 residues. V lost 3 bases and J 9 bases, leaving 19 bases between the germline ends. Germline values: CDR1 SQVTM, CDR2 ANQGSEA. The CDR3 sequence: CSVEEAGAYGTQYF. The CDR3 coding sequence is TGCAGCGTTGAGGAGGCAGGAGCCTATGGGACGCAGTATTTT.

The chain combines TRBV11-2 with TRBJ2-5; 9 bases fit TRBD1. Germline V gives CDR1 SGHAT, CDR2 FQNNGV. The junction had 9 bases not matched to a gene; V was cut back by 5 bases and J by 5 bases. CDR3 size: 15 residues. The CDR3 nucleotides are TGTGCCAGCAGCACTGGGACAGGGTTAAGGGAGACCCAGTACTTC. It translates to CASSTGTGLRETQYF.

This clonotype was found a few times. The chain carries TRBV5-1 and TRBJ2-3, with D possibly TRBD2 on 6 matching bases. The V end was cut by 3 bases, the J end by 0 bases, with 17 bases between. Germline CDR1 and CDR2: SGHRS and YFSETQ. The CDR3 totals 17 residues. The CDR3: CASSSEGFWTSTDTQYF. The CDR3 nucleotides read TGCGCCAGCAGCTCGGAGGGGTTTTGGACAAGCACAGATACGCAGTATTTT.

The chain has TRBV20-1 and TRBJ2-5, with 10 bases aligning to TRBD1. CDR1 is DFQATT, CDR2 SNEGSKA, per germline (reference sequence). Trimming took 0 bases from V and 7 from J; bases not matched to a gene: 8. This CDR3 has 15 amino acids. CDR3 DNA: TGCAGTGCTAGAGATCCACGGGGACAGGGGTCGACCCAGTACTTC. Protein sequence: CSARDPRGQGSTQYF.